This T cell receptor (beta chain) was identified in a study of cytomegalovirus exposure and HLA in healthy donors. General study results and limits: A later analysis found most CMV-associated TCR beta chains apparently HLA-restricted. Analysis performed later showed TCR beta chains linked to HLA being more clonally expanded than equally common others.

A multiplex PCR was run with 60 Vbeta primers and 13 Jbeta primers. TCRdb keeps only in-frame clones here, not all; method: immunoSEQ multiplex PCR. This sample yields about 120,000 clones, of which approximately 79% are seen a single time; around 2.2% belongs to the top ten. In regard to this clone: Its antigen remains unknown.

There are 15 residues in the CDR3. The germline CDR1 and CDR2 sequences are GTSNPN and SVGIG (reference sequence). The V segment lost 0 bases and the J segment 2 bases; nucleotides outside the gene matches: 6. This sequence was found in a man aged 30 to 39 in good health and CMV-seronegative. This chain uses TRBV30 with TRBJ2-7; 8 positions match TRBD1. Sequences were obtained from PBMCs. CDR3 in DNA: TGTGCCTGGAGTGTACGGAGGACAGGGACCTACGAGCAGTACTTC. Protein sequence: CAWSVRRTGTYEQYF. Full variable domain (missing parts from reference TRBV30 and TRBJ2-7): SQTIHQWPATLVQPVGSPLSLECTVEGTSNPNLYWYRQAAGRGLQLLFYSVGIGQISSEVPQNLSASRPQDRQFILSSKKLLLSDSGFYLCAWSVRRTGTYEQYFGPGTRLTVT.